This is a list of T cell receptor beta chains from one sample in a study of shared clonotypes between healthy human individuals. The repertoire was sequenced with immunoSEQ multiplex PCR; TCRdb's copy has only in-frame clones and lacks some. The sample has fewer than 2.5 million clones, 93% seen once. Material: naive CD4+ T cells from PBMCs. Receptors were obtained from a man younger than 35 in good health. Some clones in this sample may be carry-over from other donors' samples. Each CDR3 is given with its conserved first and last residue. A D gene is named only where the DNA matches it firmly. Not every row has a clone size; where given, it reads once, few, many or a size class.

CDR3 DNA	CDR3 protein	D gene	V gene	clone size	J gene
TGTGCCAGCTCATTTGCTAGCGGAGCGAACACCGGGGAGCTGTTTTTT	CASSFASGANTGELFF	TRBD2	TRBV18	.	TRBJ2-2
TGTGCCAGCAGCCTAAAAGGGGGCGCAACTGAAGCTTTCTTT	CASSLKGGATEAFF	TRBD1	TRBV7-9	.	TRBJ1-1
TGTGCCGCCCGGGGGACAGGGGAGGGCGAGCAGTACTTC	CAARGTGEGEQYF	TRBD1	TRBV2	.	TRBJ2-7
TGTGCCAGCAGCTTATGGGCGGGAGGAGGAGATACGCAGTATTTT	CASSLWAGGGDTQYF	TRBD2	TRBV7-9	.	TRBJ2-3
TGTGCCAGCAGCTTTCTCGGTGAAAAACTGTTTTTT	CASSFLGEKLFF	.	TRBV7-9	.	TRBJ1-4
TGCGCCAGCAGCTTGCGGGGTAACAATGAGCAGTTCTTC	CASSLRGNNEQFF	.	TRBV5-1	.	TRBJ2-1
TGTGCCTGGACACAGGGGGCCGCGAACTATGGCTACACCTTC	CAWTQGAANYGYTF	TRBD1	TRBV30	few	TRBJ1-2
TGTGCCAGCAGGTCCCTTGGCGGGAGCACCTACGAGCAGTACTTC	CASRSLGGSTYEQYF	TRBD2	TRBV6-6	.	TRBJ2-7
TGCGCCAGCAGCAGGACTAGCGGGAGGATGGGCACAGATACGCAGTATTTT	CASSRTSGRMGTDTQYF	TRBD2	TRBV5-1	.	TRBJ2-3
TGCGCCAGCAGTGAGACCGGGACGCGTCGAGAGCAGTACTTC	CASSETGTRREQYF	.	TRBV10-2	.	TRBJ2-7
TGCGCCAGCAGCCTGGGGGGCGCCAATCAGCCCCAGCATTTT	CASSLGGANQPQHF	.	TRBV5-1	.	TRBJ1-5
TGTGCCAGCAGCGGCGCGGGACTCATCTCCTACGAGCAGTACTTC	CASSGAGLISYEQYF	.	TRBV7-2	few	TRBJ2-7
TGTGCCAGCAGCTTAATGCGCGGGCCACAAGAGACCCAGTACTTC	CASSLMRGPQETQYF	.	TRBV7-2	once	TRBJ2-5
TGTGCCAGCAGCGTATCCGGGACAGACGGAAACACCATATATTTT	CASSVSGTDGNTIYF	TRBD1	TRBV9	.	TRBJ1-3
TGCGCCAGCAGCCAGCCCGTCTTCGGGGCCTCTGGTGAAAAACTGTTTTTT	CASSQPVFGASGEKLFF	.	TRBV4-3	.	TRBJ1-4
TGTGCCAGCAGCCTCGGGACTAGTGGCTACAATGAGCAGTTCTTC	CASSLGTSGYNEQFF	TRBD2	TRBV7-2	.	TRBJ2-1
TGTGCCAGCAGCCCGGATCAATGGGATACGCAGTATTTT	CASSPDQWDTQYF	.	TRBV11-3	.	TRBJ2-3
TGTGCCAGCAGCTTATCAGACAATGAGCAGTTCTTC	CASSLSDNEQFF	.	TRBV11-3	.	TRBJ2-1
TGTGCCAGCAGCTTGCTAGCGGGGGGCTACAATGAGCAGTTCTTC	CASSLLAGGYNEQFF	TRBD2	TRBV7-2	.	TRBJ2-1
TGTGCCAGCAGTTTACTCGCAACTAATGAAAAACTGTTTTTT	CASSLLATNEKLFF	.	TRBV27	.	TRBJ1-4
TGTGCCAGCAGTGCTCCGGGACAGGGGGCTGGGAGCTATGGCTACACCTTC	CASSAPGQGAGSYGYTF	TRBD1	TRBV28	.	TRBJ1-2
TGCGCCAGCAGCTCCCGACAGGGGTCCTACGAGCAGTACTTC	CASSSRQGSYEQYF	TRBD1	TRBV5-1	.	TRBJ2-7